The 2 T cell receptor beta chains listed next were all sequenced from one sample in a study of CD4 T cells in relation to SARS-CoV-2 and coronaviruses. The assay was immunoSEQ multiplex PCR, and TCRdb's table has in-frame clones only and misses some. The profile shows 30,000 to 40,000 clones, around 74% of them singletons. These TCRs are of unknown antigen specificity. Sequenced input: memory CD4+ T cells from PBMCs, cultured in vitro. Receptor source: an adult with COVID-19.

The chain combines TRBV7-2 with TRBJ2-7; D unclear. V gave up 5 bases and J gave up 3 bases, with 5 bases separating them. The CDR3 extends over 11 amino acids. CDR1 and CDR2 from the germline V gene are SGHTA and FQGNSA. The chain's CDR3 is CASSPHYEQYF. CDR3 nucleotides: TGTGCCAGCAGCCCCCACTACGAGCAGTACTTC.

The CDR3 is CASSEDYRSQVRYEQYF. The DNA of the CDR3 is TGTGCCAGCAGTGAAGATTACAGGAGTCAGGTCCGGTACGAGCAGTACTTC. The chain employs TRBV6-1 and TRBJ2-7; a possible D gene is TRBD1 (5 bases). V lost 1 base to trimming and J lost 4 bases, with 20 bases between them. The germline gives CDR1 MNHNS, CDR2 SASEGT. The length of the CDR3 is 17 residues.